One and the same sample provided the 9 T cell receptor beta chains below, sequenced in a study of cytomegalovirus exposure and HLA in healthy donors. Primers included in the PCR were 60 Vbeta and 13 Jbeta primers. Clones were read by immunoSEQ multiplex PCR, and TCRdb kept only the in-frame ones, dropping some. The sample holds 55,000 to 75,000 clones, about 81% seen once. The specimen was PBMCs. The source is a young man in good health and CMV-seropositive.

The CDR3 region is CASSLQGDTQYF. CDR3 nucleotides: TGTGCCAGTAGTCTACAGGGAGATACGCAGTATTTT. The rearrangement links TRBV19 to TRBJ2-3; the D gene is possibly TRBD1 (6 bases). V was trimmed by 5 bases and J by 5 bases, leaving 8 bases between them. The CDR3 has 12 amino acids. Germline CDR1 LNHDA, CDR2 SQIVND (reference sequence).

V is TRBV4-1 and J is TRBJ2-2, with D maybe TRBD2 (5 bases). CDR3 length: 12 amino acids. Germline lookup yields CDR1 MGHRA and CDR2 YSYEKL. Trimming removed 4 bases at V and 5 bases at J, with 5 bases between. CDR3 DNA sequence: TGCGCCAGCAGCCGCGGGACCGGGGAGCTGTTTTTT. This codes for CASSRGTGELFF.

In DNA, the CDR3 is TGTGCCAGCAGTGGCCAAGGGACAGGGAACGATGAGCAGTTCTTC. Its protein is CASSGQGTGNDEQFF. The chain has TRBV6-1 and TRBJ2-1; 9 bases align to TRBD1. With V trimmed by 4 bases and J by 8 bases, 9 bases remained unmatched. CDR1 is MNHNS, CDR2 SASEGT, per germline. The CDR3 consists of 15 residues.

The chain employs TRBV18 and TRBJ2-5; no clear D gene. The ends were cut back, 3 bases at V and 2 bases at J, with 4 bases in the middle. This CDR3 comprises 12 residues. The germline gives CDR1 KGHSH, CDR2 LQKENI. The CDR3: CASSPSQETQYF. The CDR3 DNA follows: TGTGCCAGCTCACCCTCGCAAGAGACCCAGTACTTC.

The chain carries TRBV7-2 and TRBJ1-1; maybe TRBD1 (6 bases). CDR1 is SGHTA, CDR2 FQGNSA, per germline. The CDR3 loop spans 15 amino acids. V dropped 5 bases and J dropped 0 bases, with 13 bases sitting between them. The CDR3 DNA sequence: TGTGCCAGCAGCACAGAGGACAGTTTGAACACTGAAGCTTTCTTT. This encodes CASSTEDSLNTEAFF.

This clone was seen a handful of times. The J gene is TRBJ2-7, the V gene TRBV5-6, with 10 bases matching TRBD1. The trim removed 4 bases at V and 3 bases at J, leaving 4 bases unmatched. Germline V gives CDR1 SGHDT, CDR2 YYEEEE. The CDR3 is 14 amino acids. The chain's CDR3 is CASSRGTGVYEQYF. The CDR3 nucleotides read TGTGCCAGCAGCCGCGGGACAGGGGTCTACGAGCAGTACTTC.

The genes are TRBV27 and TRBJ2-3; TRBD1 aligns across 7 bases. V dropped 0 bases and J dropped 5; count of bases not matched to a gene: 14. CDR1 and CDR2 (germline): MNHEY, SMNVEV (reference sequence). CDR3 length: 18 amino acids. This CDR3 is CASSLSRPGQTTIDTQYF. DNA of the CDR3: TGTGCCAGCAGTTTATCGCGACCGGGACAGACGACAATAGATACGCAGTATTTT.

The CDR3 reads CASRSYNEQFF. The CDR3 bases are TGTGCCAGCCGTTCCTACAATGAGCAGTTCTTC. J is TRBJ2-1 and V is TRBV13; D not resolved. CDR3 length: 11 amino acids. Germline assignment: CDR1 PRHDT and CDR2 FYEKMQ (reference sequence). V dropped 8 bases and J dropped 1 base, with 3 bases sitting between them.

The chain carries TRBV6-5 and TRBJ2-2; 9 nucleotides agree with TRBD1. The junction had 4 bases not matched to a gene; V was cut back by 4 bases and J by 4 bases. CDR1 and CDR2 from the germline V gene are MNHEY and SVGAGI. The CDR3 contains 15 residues. The CDR3 DNA reads TGTGCCAGCAGTTTCGGACAGGGGAGCACCGGGGAGCTGTTTTTT. This sequence encodes CASSFGQGSTGELFF.